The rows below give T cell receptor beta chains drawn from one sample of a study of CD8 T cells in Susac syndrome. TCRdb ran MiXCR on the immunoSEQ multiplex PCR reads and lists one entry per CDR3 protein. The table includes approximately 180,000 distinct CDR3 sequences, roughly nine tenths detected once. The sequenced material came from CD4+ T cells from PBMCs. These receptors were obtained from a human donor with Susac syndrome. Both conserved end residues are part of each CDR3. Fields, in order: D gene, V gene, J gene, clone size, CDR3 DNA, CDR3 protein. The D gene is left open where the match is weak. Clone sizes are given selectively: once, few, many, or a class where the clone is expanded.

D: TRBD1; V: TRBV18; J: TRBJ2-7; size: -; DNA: TGTGCCAGCTCACCACCGGACAGGGGAGGGGAGCAGTACTTC; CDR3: CASSPPDRGGEQYF
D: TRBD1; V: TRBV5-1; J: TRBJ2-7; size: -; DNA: TGCGCCAGCAGCTTGGCCGGGACAGGGGGATACGAGCAGTACTTC; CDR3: CASSLAGTGGYEQYF
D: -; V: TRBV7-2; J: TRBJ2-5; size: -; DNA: TGTGCCAGCAGCCCCCGGACAGAAGAGACCCAGTACTTC; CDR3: CASSPRTEETQYF
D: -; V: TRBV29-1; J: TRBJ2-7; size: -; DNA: TGCAGCGTTGGGGACGAGGACCGGGAGCAGTACTTC; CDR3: CSVGDEDREQYF
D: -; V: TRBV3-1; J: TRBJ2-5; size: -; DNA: TGTGCCAGCACTCTGATGGAGACCCAGTACTTC; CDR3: CASTLMETQYF
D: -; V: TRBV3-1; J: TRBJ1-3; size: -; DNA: TGTGCCAGCAGCCGGCGGCCGGGACACCCTACTTTT; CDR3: CASSRRPGHPTF
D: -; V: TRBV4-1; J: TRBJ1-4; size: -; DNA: TGCGCCAGCAGCCTCGCCGCCGGGCCTAATGAAAAACTGTTTTTT; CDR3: CASSLAAGPNEKLFF
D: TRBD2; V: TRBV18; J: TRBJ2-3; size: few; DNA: TGTGCCAGCTCACAGACTAGCGGGGCTAGCACAGATACGCAGTATTTT; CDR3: CASSQTSGASTDTQYF
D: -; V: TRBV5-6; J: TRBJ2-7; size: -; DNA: TGTGCCAGCAGCTTGGTCAGTGCCTACGAGCAGTACTTC; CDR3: CASSLVSAYEQYF
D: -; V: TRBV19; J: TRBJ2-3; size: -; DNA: TGTGCCAGTAGTACCCTAATTCAACGTTCTAGCACAGATACGCAGTATTTT; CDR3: CASSTLIQRSSTDTQYF
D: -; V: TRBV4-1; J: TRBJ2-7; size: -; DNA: TGCGCCAGCAGCCAACCGGGCAGGCGGCTCTCCTACGAGCAGTACTTC; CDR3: CASSQPGRRLSYEQYF
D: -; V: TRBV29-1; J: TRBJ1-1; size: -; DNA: TGCAGCGTTGGCCGACGTCTGTTGAACACTGAAGCTTTCTTT; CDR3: CSVGRRLLNTEAFF
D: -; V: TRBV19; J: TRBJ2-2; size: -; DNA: TGTGCCAGTAGTGAGGGGAGACACGGGGAGCTGTTTTTT; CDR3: CASSEGRHGELFF
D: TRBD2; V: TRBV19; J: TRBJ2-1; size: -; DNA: TGTGCCAGTCAAGGAGCGGGGGGAATTTTGTTCTTC; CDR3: CASQGAGGILFF
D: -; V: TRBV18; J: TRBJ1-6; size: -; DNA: TGTGCCAGCTCACCATACGGGACCCAAGGTTCACCCCTCCACTTT; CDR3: CASSPYGTQGSPLHF
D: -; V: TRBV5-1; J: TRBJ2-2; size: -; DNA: TGCGCCAGCCGCAAAGTAGGGGGCACCGGGGAGCTGTTTTTT; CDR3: CASRKVGGTGELFF
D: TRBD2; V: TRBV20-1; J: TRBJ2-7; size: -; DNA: TGCAGTGCGACCCGGACTAGCGGGAGAAACGAGCAGTACTTC; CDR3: CSATRTSGRNEQYF
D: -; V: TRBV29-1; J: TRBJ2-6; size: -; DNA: TGCAGCGTTGAAGATCGAGGGATCGGGGCCAACGTCCTGACTTTC; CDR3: CSVEDRGIGANVLTF
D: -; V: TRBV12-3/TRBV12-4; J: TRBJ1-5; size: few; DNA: TGTGCCAGCAGTTTACAGGGAATAGGTCAGCCCCAGCATTTT; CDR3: CASSLQGIGQPQHF
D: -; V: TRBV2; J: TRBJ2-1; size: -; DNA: TGTGCCAGCAGGGAACGGGTCGGCTACAATGAGCAGTTCTTC; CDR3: CASRERVGYNEQFF
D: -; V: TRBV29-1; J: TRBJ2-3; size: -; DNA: TGCAGCGTTGATGTCCGGGGCACAGATACGCAGTATTTT; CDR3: CSVDVRGTDTQYF
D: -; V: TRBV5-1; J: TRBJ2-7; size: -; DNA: TGCGCCAGCAGCTTGGATCCGGGACTCTCCTACGAGCAGTACTTC; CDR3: CASSLDPGLSYEQYF
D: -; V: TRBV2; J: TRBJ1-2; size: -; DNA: TGTGCCAGCAGTCCAAACCAGGGGTGGCTCTATGGCTACACCTTC; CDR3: CASSPNQGWLYGYTF
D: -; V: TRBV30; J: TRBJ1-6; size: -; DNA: TGTGCCTGGAGTCGGCAGAATAATTCACCCCTCCACTTT; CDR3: CAWSRQNNSPLHF
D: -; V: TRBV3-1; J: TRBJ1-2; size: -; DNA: TGTGCCAGCAGCCAAGCCCTCAGGGGCTACACCTTC; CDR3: CASSQALRGYTF
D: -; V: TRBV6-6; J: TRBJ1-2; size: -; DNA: TGTGCCAGCAGGTCCGGGACCGATAACTATGGCTACACCTTC; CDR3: CASRSGTDNYGYTF
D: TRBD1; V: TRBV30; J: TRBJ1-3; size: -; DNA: TGTGCCTGGAGTGCGACAGGGGGCAGGGACACCATATATTTT; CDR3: CAWSATGGRDTIYF
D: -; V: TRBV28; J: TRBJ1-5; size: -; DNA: TGTGCCAGCAGTTTTGAGGGAAAGGGCAATCAGCCCCAGCATTTT; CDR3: CASSFEGKGNQPQHF
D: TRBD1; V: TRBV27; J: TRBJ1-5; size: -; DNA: TGTGCCAGCAGACAGCGACAGGGTGGGGGTAGCAATCAGCCCCAGCATTTT; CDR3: CASRQRQGGGSNQPQHF
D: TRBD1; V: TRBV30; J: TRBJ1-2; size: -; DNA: TGTGCCTGGAGTCAGGGGGCCGGATCTAACTATGGCTACACCTTC; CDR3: CAWSQGAGSNYGYTF
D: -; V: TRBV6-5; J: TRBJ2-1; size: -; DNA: TGTGCCAGCAGCTACGCAGGGAATGCCTACAATGAGCAGTTCTTC; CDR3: CASSYAGNAYNEQFF
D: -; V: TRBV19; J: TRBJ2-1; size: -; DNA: TGTGCCAGTAGTATGTCGAGCGCTAGCTCCTACAATGAGCAGTTCTTC; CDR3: CASSMSSASSYNEQFF
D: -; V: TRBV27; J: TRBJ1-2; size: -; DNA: TGTGCCAGCGCTAGAATACAGTCTGCCTATGGCTACACCTTC; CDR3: CASARIQSAYGYTF
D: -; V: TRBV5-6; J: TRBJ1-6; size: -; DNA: TGTGCCAGCAGCTTGGCAGGGGTGAGCTCCTATAATTCACCCCTCCACTTT; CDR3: CASSLAGVSSYNSPLHF
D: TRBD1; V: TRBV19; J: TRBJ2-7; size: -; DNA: TGTGCCAGTAGAGGGGGCAGGACCTACGAGCAGTACTTC; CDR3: CASRGGRTYEQYF
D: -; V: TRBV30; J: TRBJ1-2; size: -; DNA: TGTGCCTGGAGTGGTATAGACAAATATGGCTACACCTTC; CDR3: CAWSGIDKYGYTF
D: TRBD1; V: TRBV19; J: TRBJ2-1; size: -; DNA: TGTGCCAGTAGTGGGAAAGGGGGACAGGGGTTCAGTGAGCAGTTCTTC; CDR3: CASSGKGGQGFSEQFF
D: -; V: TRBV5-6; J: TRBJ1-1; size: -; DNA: TGTGCCAGCAGCCCTAGGCTCCGGATGAACACTGAAGCTTTCTTT; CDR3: CASSPRLRMNTEAFF
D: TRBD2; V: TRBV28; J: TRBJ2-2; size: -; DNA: TGTGCCAGCAGTTTGCCAGGGAGGGACACCGGGGAGCTGTTTTTT; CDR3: CASSLPGRDTGELFF
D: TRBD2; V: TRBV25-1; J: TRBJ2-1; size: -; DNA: TGTGCCAGCAGTGGGCTAGCGGGAGGTAATAAAAACTCCTACAATGAGCAGTTCTTC; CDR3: CASSGLAGGNKNSYNEQFF
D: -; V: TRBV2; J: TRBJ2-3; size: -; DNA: TGTGCCAGCTGCTGGCAAACATTCACAGATACGCAGTATTTT; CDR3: CASCWQTFTDTQYF
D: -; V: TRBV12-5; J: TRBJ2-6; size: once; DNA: TGTGCTAGTGGTCTTCCTTCCCCTGGGGCCAACGTCCTGACTTTC; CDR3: CASGLPSPGANVLTF
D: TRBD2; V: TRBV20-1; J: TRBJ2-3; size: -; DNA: TGCAGTGCTAGCGGGACTAGCGGGAGAGGGGGTGTAGATACGCAGTATTTT; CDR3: CSASGTSGRGGVDTQYF
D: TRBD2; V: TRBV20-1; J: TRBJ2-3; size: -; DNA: TGCAGTGCTGGGACTAGCACCAGTTCGGGGGATACGCAGTATTTT; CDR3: CSAGTSTSSGDTQYF
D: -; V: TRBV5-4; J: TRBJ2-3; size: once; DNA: TGTGCCAGCAGCTTGGGACTAAAGGAGGATACGCAGTATTTT; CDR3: CASSLGLKEDTQYF
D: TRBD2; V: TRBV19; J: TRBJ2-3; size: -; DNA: TGTGCCAGCCATACGGGGGGTCGTAGCACAGATACGCAGTATTTT; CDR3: CASHTGGRSTDTQYF
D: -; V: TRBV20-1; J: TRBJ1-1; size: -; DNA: TGCAGTGCTAGAGCCCAGGGACCCTACACTGAAGCTTTCTTT; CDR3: CSARAQGPYTEAFF
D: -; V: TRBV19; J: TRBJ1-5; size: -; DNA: TGTGCCAGTAGATTGAGTTGGGCAGTATATAGCAATCAGCCCCAGCATTTT; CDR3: CASRLSWAVYSNQPQHF
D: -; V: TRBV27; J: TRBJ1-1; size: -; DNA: TGTGCCAGCAAGATCAGGGGCTCGGGCACTGAAGCTTTCTTT; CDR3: CASKIRGSGTEAFF